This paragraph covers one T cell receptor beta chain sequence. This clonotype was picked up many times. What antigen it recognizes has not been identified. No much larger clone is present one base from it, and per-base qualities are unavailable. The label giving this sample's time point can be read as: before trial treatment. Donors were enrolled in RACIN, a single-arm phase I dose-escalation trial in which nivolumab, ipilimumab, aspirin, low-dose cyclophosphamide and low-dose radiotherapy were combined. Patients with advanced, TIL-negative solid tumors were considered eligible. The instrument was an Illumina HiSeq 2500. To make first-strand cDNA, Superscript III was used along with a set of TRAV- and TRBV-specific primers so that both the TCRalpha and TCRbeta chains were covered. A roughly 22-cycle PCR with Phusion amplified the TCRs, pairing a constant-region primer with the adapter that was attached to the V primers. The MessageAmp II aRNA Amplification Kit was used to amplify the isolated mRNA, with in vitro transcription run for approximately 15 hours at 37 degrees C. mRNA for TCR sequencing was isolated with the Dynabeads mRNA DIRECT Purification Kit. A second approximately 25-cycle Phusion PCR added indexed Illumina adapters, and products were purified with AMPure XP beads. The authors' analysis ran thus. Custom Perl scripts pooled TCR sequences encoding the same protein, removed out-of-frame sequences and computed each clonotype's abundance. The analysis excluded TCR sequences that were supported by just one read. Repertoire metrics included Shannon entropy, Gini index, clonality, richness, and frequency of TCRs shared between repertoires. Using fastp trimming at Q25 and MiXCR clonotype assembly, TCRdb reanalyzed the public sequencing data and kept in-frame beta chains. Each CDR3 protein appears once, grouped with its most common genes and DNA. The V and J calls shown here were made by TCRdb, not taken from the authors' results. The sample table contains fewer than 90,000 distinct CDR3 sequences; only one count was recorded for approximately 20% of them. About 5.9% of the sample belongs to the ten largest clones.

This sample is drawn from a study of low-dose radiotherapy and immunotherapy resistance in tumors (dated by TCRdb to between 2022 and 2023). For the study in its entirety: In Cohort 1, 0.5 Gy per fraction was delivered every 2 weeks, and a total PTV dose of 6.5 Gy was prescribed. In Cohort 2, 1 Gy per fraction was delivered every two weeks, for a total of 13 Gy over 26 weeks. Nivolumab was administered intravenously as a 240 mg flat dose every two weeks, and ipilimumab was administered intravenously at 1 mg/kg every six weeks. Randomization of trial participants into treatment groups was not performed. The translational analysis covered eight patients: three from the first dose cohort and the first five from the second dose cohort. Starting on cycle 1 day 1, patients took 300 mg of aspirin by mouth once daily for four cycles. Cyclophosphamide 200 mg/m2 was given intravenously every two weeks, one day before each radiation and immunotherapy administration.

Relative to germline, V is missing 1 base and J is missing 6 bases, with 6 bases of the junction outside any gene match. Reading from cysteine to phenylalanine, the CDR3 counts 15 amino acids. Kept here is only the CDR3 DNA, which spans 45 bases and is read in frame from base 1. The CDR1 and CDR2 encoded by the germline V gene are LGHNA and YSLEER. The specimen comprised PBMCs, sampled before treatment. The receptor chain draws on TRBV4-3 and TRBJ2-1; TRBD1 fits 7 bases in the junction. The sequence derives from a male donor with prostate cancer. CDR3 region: CASSQGPGQPNEQFF. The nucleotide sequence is TGCGCCAGCAGCCAAGGACCGGGACAGCCCAATGAGCAGTTCTTC.